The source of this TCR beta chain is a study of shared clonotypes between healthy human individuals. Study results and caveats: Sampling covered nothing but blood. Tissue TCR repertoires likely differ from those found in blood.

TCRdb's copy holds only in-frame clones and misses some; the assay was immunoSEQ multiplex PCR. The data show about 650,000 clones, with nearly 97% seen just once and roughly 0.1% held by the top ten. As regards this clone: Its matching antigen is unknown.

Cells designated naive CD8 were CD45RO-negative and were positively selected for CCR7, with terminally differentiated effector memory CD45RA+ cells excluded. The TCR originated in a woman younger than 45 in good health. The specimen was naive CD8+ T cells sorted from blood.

CDR3 in amino acids: CASSLEGATGELFF. CDR3 DNA sequence: TGTGCCAGCAGCTTGGAGGGGGCCACCGGGGAGCTGTTTTTT. V gene TRBV5-4 combines with J gene TRBJ2-2, with 7 positions matching TRBD1. V gave up 0 bases and J gave up 4 bases; unmatched junction bases: 0. This CDR3 region has 14 residues. Germline CDR1 reads SGHNT; CDR2 reads YYREEE (reference sequence).